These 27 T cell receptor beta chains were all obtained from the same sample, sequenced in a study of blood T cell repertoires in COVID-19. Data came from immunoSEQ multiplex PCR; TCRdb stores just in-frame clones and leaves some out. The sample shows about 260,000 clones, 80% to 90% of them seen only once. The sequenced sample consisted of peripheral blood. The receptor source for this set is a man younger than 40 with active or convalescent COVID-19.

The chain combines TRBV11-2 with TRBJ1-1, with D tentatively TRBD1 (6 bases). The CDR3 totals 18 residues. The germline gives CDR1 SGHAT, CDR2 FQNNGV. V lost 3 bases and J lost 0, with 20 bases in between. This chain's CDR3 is CASSFAPGQGGMNTEAFF. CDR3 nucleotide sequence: TGTGCCAGCAGCTTCGCCCCGGGACAAGGCGGTATGAACACTGAAGCTTTCTTT. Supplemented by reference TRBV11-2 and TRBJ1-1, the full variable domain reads EAGVAQSPRYKIIEKRQSVAFWCNPISGHATLYWYQQILGQGPKLLIQFQNNGVVDDSQLPKDRFSAERLKGVDSTLKIQPAKLEDSAVYLCASSFAPGQGGMNTEAFFGQGTRLTVV.

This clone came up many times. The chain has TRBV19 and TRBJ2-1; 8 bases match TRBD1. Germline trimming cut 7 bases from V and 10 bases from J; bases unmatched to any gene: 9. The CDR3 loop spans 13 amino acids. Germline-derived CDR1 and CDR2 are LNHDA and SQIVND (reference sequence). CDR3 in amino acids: CASKWRTGREQFF. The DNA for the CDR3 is TGTGCCAGTAAATGGAGGACAGGGCGGGAGCAGTTCTTC.

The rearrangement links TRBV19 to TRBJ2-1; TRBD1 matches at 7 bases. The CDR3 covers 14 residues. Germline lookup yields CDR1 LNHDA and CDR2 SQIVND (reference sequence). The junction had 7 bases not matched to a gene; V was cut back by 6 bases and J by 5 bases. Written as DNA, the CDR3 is TGTGCCAGTAGCACTTCAGGGGGAAACAATGAGCAGTTCTTC. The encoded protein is CASSTSGGNNEQFF.

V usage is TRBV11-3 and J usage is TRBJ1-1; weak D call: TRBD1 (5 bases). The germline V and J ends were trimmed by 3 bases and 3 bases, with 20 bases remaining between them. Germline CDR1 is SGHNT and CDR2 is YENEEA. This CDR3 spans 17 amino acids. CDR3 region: CASSFGGGSGTDTEAFF. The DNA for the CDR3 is TGTGCCAGCAGCTTCGGGGGGGGATCAGGGACGGACACTGAAGCTTTCTTT.

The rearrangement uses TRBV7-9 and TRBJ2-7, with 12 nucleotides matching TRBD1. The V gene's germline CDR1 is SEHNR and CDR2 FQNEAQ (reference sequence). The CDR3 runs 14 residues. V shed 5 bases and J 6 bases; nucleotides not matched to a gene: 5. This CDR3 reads CASSPGDRGLEQYF. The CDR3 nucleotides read TGTGCCAGCAGCCCTGGGGACAGGGGGCTCGAGCAGTACTTC.

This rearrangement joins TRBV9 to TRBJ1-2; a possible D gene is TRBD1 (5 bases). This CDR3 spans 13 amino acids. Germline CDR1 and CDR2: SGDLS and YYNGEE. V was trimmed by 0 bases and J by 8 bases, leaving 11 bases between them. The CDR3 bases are TGTGCCAGCAGCGTAGGGACACCCGAGGGCTACACCTTC. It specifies CASSVGTPEGYTF.

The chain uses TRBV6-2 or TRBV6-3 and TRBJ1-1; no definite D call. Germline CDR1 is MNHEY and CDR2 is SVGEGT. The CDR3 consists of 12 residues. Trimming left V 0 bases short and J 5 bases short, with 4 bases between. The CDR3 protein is CASSYSLTEAFF. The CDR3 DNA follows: TGTGCCAGCAGTTACTCCCTTACTGAAGCTTTCTTT.

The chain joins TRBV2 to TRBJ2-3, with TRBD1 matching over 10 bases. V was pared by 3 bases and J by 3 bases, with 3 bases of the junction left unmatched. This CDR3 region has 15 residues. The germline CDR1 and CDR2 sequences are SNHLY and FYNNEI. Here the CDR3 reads CASSEDRGRTDTQYF. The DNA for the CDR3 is TGTGCCAGCAGTGAGGACAGGGGGAGAACAGATACGCAGTATTTT.

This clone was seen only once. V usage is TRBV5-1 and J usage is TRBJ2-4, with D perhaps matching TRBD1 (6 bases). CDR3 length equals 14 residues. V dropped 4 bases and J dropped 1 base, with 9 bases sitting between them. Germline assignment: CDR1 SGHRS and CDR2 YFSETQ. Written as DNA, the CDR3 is TGCGCCAGCAGCGGTCAGGGGGCCAAAAACATTCAGTACTTC. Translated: CASSGQGAKNIQYF. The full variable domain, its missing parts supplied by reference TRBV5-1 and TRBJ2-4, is KAGVTQTPRYLIKTRGQQVTLSCSPISGHRSVSWYQQTPGQGLQFLFEYFSETQRNKGNFPGRFSGRQFSNSRSEMNVSTLELGDSALYLCASSGQGAKNIQYFGAGTRLSVL.

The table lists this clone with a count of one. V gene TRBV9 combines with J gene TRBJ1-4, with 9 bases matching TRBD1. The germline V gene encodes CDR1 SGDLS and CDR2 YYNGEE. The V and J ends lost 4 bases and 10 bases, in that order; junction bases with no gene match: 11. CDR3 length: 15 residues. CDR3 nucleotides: TGTGCCAGCAGCTCTACAGGGGGCATTGGGGGAAAACTGTTTTTT. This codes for CASSSTGGIGGKLFF.

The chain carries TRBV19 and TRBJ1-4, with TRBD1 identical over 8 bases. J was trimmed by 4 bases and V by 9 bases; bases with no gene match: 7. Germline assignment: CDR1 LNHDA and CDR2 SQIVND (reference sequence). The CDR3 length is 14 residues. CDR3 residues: CASRGQGINEKLFF. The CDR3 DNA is TGTGCCAGCCGCGGACAGGGTATTAATGAAAAACTGTTTTTT.

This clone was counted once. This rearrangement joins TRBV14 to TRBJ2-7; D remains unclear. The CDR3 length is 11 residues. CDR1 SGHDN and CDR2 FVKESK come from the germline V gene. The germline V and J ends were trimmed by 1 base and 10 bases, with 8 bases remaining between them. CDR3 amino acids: CASSQGIVQYF. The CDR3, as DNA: TGTGCCAGCAGCCAAGGAATAGTCCAGTACTTC.

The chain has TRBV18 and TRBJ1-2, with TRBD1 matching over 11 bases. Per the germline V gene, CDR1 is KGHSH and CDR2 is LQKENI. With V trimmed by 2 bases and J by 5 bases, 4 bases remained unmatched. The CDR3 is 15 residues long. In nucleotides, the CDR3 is TGTGCCAGCTCACCAAGGGGACAGGGGGGATATGGCTACACCTTC. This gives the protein CASSPRGQGGYGYTF.

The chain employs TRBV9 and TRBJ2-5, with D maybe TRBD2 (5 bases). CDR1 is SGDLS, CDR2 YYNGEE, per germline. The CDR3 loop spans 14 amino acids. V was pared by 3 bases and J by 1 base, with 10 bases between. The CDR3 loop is CASSAREGQETQYF. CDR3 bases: TGTGCCAGCAGCGCGCGTGAGGGCCAAGAGACCCAGTACTTC.

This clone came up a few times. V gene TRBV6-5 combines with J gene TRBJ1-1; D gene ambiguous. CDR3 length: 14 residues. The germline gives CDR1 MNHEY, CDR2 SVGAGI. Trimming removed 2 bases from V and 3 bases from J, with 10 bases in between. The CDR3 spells CASSYEALDTEAFF. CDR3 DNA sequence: TGTGCCAGCAGTTACGAAGCCCTCGACACTGAAGCTTTCTTT.

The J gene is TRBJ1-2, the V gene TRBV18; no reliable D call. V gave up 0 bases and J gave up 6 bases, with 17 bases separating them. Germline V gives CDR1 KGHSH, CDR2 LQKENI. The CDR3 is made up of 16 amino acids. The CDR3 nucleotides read TGTGCCAGCTCACCACCTTCTGGTGATCGGGGTGATGGCTACACCTTC. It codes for CASSPPSGDRGDGYTF. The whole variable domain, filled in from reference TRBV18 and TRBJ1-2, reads NAGVMQNPRHLVRRRGQEARLRCSPMKGHSHVYWYRQLPEEGLKFMVYLQKENIIDESGMPKERFSAEFPKEGPSILRIQQVVRGDSAAYFCASSPPSGDRGDGYTFGSGTRLTVV.

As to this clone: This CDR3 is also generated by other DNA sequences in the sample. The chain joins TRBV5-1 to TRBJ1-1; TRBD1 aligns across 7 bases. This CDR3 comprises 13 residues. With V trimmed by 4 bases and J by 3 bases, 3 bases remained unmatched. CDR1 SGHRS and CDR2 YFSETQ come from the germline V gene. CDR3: CASSTQGDTEAFF. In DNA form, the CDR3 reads TGCGCCAGCAGCACCCAGGGGGACACTGAAGCTTTCTTT.

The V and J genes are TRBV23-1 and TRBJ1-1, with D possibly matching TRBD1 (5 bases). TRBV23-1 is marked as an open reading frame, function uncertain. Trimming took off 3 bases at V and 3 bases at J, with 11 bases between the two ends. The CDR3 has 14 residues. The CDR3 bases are TGCGCCAGCAGTCATCGGGGGTCTTACACTGAAGCTTTCTTT. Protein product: CASSHRGSYTEAFF.

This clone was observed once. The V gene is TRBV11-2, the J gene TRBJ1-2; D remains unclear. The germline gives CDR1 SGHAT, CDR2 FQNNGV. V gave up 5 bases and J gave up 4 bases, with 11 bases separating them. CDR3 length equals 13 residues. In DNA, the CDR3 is TGTGCCAGCAGCCACAGTTCCCTCTATGGCTACACCTTC. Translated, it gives CASSHSSLYGYTF.

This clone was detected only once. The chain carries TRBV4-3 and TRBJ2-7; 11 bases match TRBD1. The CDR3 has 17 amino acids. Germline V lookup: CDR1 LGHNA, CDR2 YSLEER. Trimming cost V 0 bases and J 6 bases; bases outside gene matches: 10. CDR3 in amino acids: CASSQDRTGGLAGEQYF. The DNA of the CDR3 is TGCGCCAGCAGCCAAGATCGGACAGGGGGCCTAGCGGGCGAGCAGTACTTC.

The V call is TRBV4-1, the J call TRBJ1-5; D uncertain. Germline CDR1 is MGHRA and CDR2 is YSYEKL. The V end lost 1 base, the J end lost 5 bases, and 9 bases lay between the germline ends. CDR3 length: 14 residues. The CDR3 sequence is CASSQGRVDQPQHF. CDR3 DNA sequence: TGCGCCAGCAGCCAAGGGAGGGTTGATCAGCCCCAGCATTTT.

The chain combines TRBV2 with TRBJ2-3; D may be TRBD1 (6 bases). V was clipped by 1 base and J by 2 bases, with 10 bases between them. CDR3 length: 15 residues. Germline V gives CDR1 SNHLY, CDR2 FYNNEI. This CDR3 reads CASSEDREFTDTQYF. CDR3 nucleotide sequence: TGTGCCAGCAGTGAAGACAGGGAGTTCACAGATACGCAGTATTTT.

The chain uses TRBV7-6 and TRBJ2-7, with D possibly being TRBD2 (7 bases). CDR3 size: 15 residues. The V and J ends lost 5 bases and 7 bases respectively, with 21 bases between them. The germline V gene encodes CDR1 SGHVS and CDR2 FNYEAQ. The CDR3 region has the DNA TGTGCCAGCAGCCCCTTATTGGGGGGGGCTCGAGAGCAGTACTTC. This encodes CASSPLLGGAREQYF.

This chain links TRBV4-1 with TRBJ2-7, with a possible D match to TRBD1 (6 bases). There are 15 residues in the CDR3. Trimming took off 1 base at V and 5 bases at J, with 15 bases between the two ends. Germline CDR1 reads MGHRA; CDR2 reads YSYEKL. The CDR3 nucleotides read TGCGCCAGCAGCCAAGGGGGACGGAGACAGGACGAGCAGTACTTC. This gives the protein CASSQGGRRQDEQYF.

CDR3 sequence: CASSLSGGQTDTQYF. CDR3 nucleotide sequence: TGTGCCAGCAGCTTGTCGGGGGGCCAGACAGATACGCAGTATTTT. The J gene is TRBJ2-3, the V gene TRBV5-8, with D possibly matching TRBD2 (7 bases). Trimming stripped 1 base from V and 3 bases from J, with 12 bases between. Germline V CDR1 and CDR2: SGHTS, YDEGEE. The CDR3 is made up of 15 amino acids. The variable domain in full, with the rest retrieved from reference TRBV5-8 and TRBJ2-3, is EAGVTQSPTHLIKTRGQQATLRCSPISGHTSVYWYQQALGLGLQFLLWYDEGEERNRGNFPPRFSGRQFPNYSSELNVNALELEDSALYLCASSLSGGQTDTQYFGPGTRLTVL.

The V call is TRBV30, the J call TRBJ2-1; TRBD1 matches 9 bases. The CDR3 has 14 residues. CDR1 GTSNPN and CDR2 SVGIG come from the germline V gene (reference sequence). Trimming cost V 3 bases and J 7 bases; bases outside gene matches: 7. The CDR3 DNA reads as TGTGCCTGGAGATATTACAGGGGGCTAAATGAGCAGTTCTTC. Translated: CAWRYYRGLNEQFF.

The CDR3 reads CAWRGGNSPLHF. The CDR3 DNA is TGTGCCTGGAGGGGAGGGAATTCACCCCTCCACTTT. The V and J genes are TRBV30 and TRBJ1-6; D unclear. The germline gives CDR1 GTSNPN, CDR2 SVGIG (reference sequence). V lost 3 bases to trimming and J lost 7 bases, with 7 bases between them. The CDR3 runs to 12 residues.